The 2 T cell receptor beta chains below come from one sample, sequenced in a study of CD8 T cells in Susac syndrome. RNA in amounts of about 0.5 to 1 ug was reverse transcribed with random hexamers. TCRdb reanalysed the immunoSEQ multiplex PCR reads using MiXCR and keeps one entry per CDR3 protein. The table lists approximately 50,000 distinct CDR3 sequences, around 95% of them singletons, with less than 0.8% in the top ten. The sample taken for sequencing was CD8+ T cells from PBMCs. All receptors derive from a human donor with Susac syndrome.

The chain combines TRBV30 with TRBJ1-2, with D possibly matching TRBD1 (6 bases). This CDR3 contains 14 residues. Trimming took 0 bases from V and 10 from J, leaving 18 bases between them. Germline V gene data show CDR1 as GTSNPN and CDR2 as SVGIG (reference sequence). CDR3 loop: CAWSVVGGLNDYTF. The CDR3 DNA reads TGTGCCTGGAGTGTAGTCGGGGGGCTCAATGACTACACCTTC.

V and J are TRBV9 and TRBJ2-3; the D gene is possibly TRBD2 (5 bases). CDR3 size: 15 residues. V lost 0 bases to trimming and J lost 5 bases, with 13 bases between them. Germline CDR1 and CDR2: SGDLS and YYNGEE. The CDR3 here is CASSVGGAPGDTQYF. Here the CDR3 DNA reads TGTGCCAGCAGCGTAGGGGGAGCCCCGGGAGATACGCAGTATTTT.